The rows below give T cell receptor beta chains drawn from one sample of a study of PD-1 blockade in classical Hodgkin lymphoma. TCRdb's table, derived via immunoSEQ multiplex PCR, lists solely in-frame clones and lacks some. The profile shows about 23,000 clones, around 89% of them singletons. Sequencing was performed on peripheral blood mononuclear cells (PBMCs), taken before the fourth cycle of nivolumab. The origin of the receptors is a human donor with classical Hodgkin lymphoma. The CDR3 runs from the conserved cysteine through the conserved F or W. A D gene is named only where the DNA matches it firmly. Size is stated for part of the rows, as once, few or many counts, or as a class when the clone is expanded.

J | size | D | V | DNA | CDR3
TRBJ2-3 | - | - | TRBV5-1 | TGCGCCAGCAGCTTGGTCTACACAGATACGCAGTATTTT | CASSLVYTDTQYF
TRBJ2-3 | once | - | TRBV7-7 | TGTGCCAGCAGCTTAGGGGTGCGGAAGGGTGATACGCAGTATTTT | CASSLGVRKGDTQYF
TRBJ2-3 | - | TRBD2 | TRBV7-9 | TGTGCCAGCAGCTTGGGACTAGCGGGGACAGATACGCAGTATTTT | CASSLGLAGTDTQYF
TRBJ2-3 | - | - | TRBV30 | TGTGCCTGGAGTGGGGGGGGCGAAAGCTATCTTTTGGCAGATACGCAGTATTTT | CAWSGGGESYLLADTQYF
TRBJ1-6 | - | TRBD1 | TRBV5-6 | TGTGCCAGCAGCCTCCCCAGGGGGTTAGATTCACCCCTCCACTTT | CASSLPRGLDSPLHF
TRBJ2-3 | - | - | TRBV7-2 | TGTGCCAGCAGCTTGGGTACAGATACGCAGTATTTT | CASSLGTDTQYF
TRBJ1-5 | medium-sized | TRBD1 | TRBV2 | TGTGCCAGCAGTAAATTCCGGGACAGGGGGGATCAGCCCCAGCATTTT | CASSKFRDRGDQPQHF
TRBJ2-7 | - | - | TRBV25-1 | TGTGCCAGCAGTGATTCGCAGGGAAGTGATGGGGCCTACGAGCAGTACTTC | CASSDSQGSDGAYEQYF
TRBJ2-2 | - | TRBD1 | TRBV2 | TGTGCCAGCAGTGAAGCGCTGGGCAGGGGGCGAATCGGGGAGCTGTTTTTT | CASSEALGRGRIGELFF
TRBJ2-7 | - | - | TRBV7-9 | TGTGCCAGCAGCGATCTTGCCGGGATTCTCTCCTACGAGCAGTACTTC | CASSDLAGILSYEQYF
TRBJ2-7 | - | - | TRBV15 | TGTGCCACCAGCCGCCGAGCTCGCGGAAGACAGTACGAGCAGTACTTC | CATSRRARGRQYEQYF
TRBJ1-6 | once | - | TRBV25-1 | TGTGCCAGCAATCAGGCCTCCGGGGGCTCACCCCTCCACTTT | CASNQASGGSPLHF
TRBJ2-5 | - | TRBD2 | TRBV4-2 | TGTGCCAGCAGCCAATACGGGACTAGCGGGGGGGGAGCTCAAGAGACCCAGTACTTC | CASSQYGTSGGGAQETQYF
TRBJ2-7 | - | - | TRBV5-1 | TGCGCCAGCAGCTTGGTTCCAGACTCCTACGAGCAGTACTTC | CASSLVPDSYEQYF
TRBJ1-3 | once | TRBD1 | TRBV18 | TGTGCCAGCTCACCACCCGGGACAGGGAGATACACCATATATTTT | CASSPPGTGRYTIYF
TRBJ2-3 | - | TRBD1 | TRBV18 | TGTGCCAGCTCACCTGGCCGGACAGGGGCTCGCACAGATACGCAGTATTTT | CASSPGRTGARTDTQYF
TRBJ1-1 | - | TRBD1 | TRBV28 | TGTGCCAGCAGTTCCCCCCGGGACAGGGGGCGCAGGGCTGAAGCTTTCTTT | CASSSPRDRGRRAEAFF
TRBJ1-2 | few | - | TRBV9 | TGTGCCAGCAGTGCGGGGCTAGACTATGGCTACACCTTC | CASSAGLDYGYTF